This passage covers 17 T cell receptor beta chains from one sample sequenced in a study of blood T cell repertoires in COVID-19. Measured with immunoSEQ multiplex PCR; TCRdb has only the in-frame clones, and not every one. Among roughly 260,000 clones listed, roughly 90% were seen once. Sample: PBMCs or T cells enriched from blood (not recorded which). The source of these receptors is a woman aged 25 to 39 with acute COVID-19.

J is TRBJ1-1 and V is TRBV6-1, with D possibly matching TRBD1 (6 bases). The CDR3 covers 20 residues. Between the trimmed V and J ends, which lost 1 base and 5 bases, there was a span of 29 bases. In germline, CDR1 is MNHNS, CDR2 SASEGT. For the CDR3, the DNA is TGTGCCAGCAGTGAAGAAGCGGCCTCCTACAGGGTACAGGTGCGGACTGAAGCTTTCTTT. Translation: CASSEEAASYRVQVRTEAFF.

The CDR3 is CSVEDNFGTGYGYTF. CDR3 sequence (DNA): TGCAGCGTTGAAGATAATTTCGGAACGGGCTATGGCTACACCTTC. V is TRBV29-1 and J is TRBJ1-2; unclear D gene. The CDR3 contains 15 residues. Germline CDR1 and CDR2: SQVTM and ANQGSEA. V lost 0 bases, J lost 4 bases, and 15 bases lay in between.

V and J are TRBV28 and TRBJ2-1; TRBD1 agrees at 7 bases. CDR1 and CDR2 from the germline V gene are MDHEN and SYDVKM. This CDR3 region has 14 residues. Unmatched junction bases numbered 4, after V lost 4 bases and J lost 4 bases. As DNA, the CDR3 is TGTGCCAGCAGTTCGGCGACAGGGTACAATGAGCAGTTCTTC. Translation: CASSSATGYNEQFF.

This chain links TRBV7-9 with TRBJ2-3; no reliable D call. Germline-derived CDR1 and CDR2 are SEHNR and FQNEAQ (reference sequence). CDR3 size: 15 residues. Trimming pared 2 bases from V and 0 bases from J, leaving 9 bases between. The CDR3 sequence: CASSLFLQSTDTQYF. The CDR3 region has the DNA TGTGCCAGCAGCTTATTTTTACAGAGCACAGATACGCAGTATTTT. The full variable domain, completed using reference TRBV7-9 and TRBJ2-3, is DTGVSQNPRHKITKRGQNVTFRCDPISEHNRLYWYRQTLGQGPEFLTYFQNEAQLEKSRLLSDRFSAERPKGSFSTLEIQRTEQGDSAMYLCASSLFLQSTDTQYFGPGTRLTVL.

The gene calls are TRBV25-1 and TRBJ1-4; D call uncertain. CDR3 length: 14 residues. The germline gives CDR1 MGHDK, CDR2 SYGVNS. V was clipped by 0 bases and J by 4 bases, with 6 bases between them. The CDR3 reads CASSEYRDNEKLFF. CDR3 sequence (DNA): TGTGCCAGCAGTGAATACCGGGATAATGAAAAACTGTTTTTT.

In its sample, this clone was seen once. The chain links TRBV2 to TRBJ1-1; D unresolved. The V end lost 4 bases, the J end lost 8 bases, and 8 bases lay between the germline ends. The germline gives CDR1 SNHLY, CDR2 FYNNEI. The CDR3 is 11 amino acids. The CDR3 bases are TGTGCCAGCAGTGGCCGGTTGGAAGCTTTCTTT. Translating it yields CASSGRLEAFF.

This chain connects TRBV18 to TRBJ2-7; TRBD2 agrees at 11 bases. The CDR3 covers 16 residues. Germline assignment: CDR1 KGHSH and CDR2 LQKENI. With V trimmed by 3 bases and J by 4 bases, 8 bases remained unmatched. This CDR3 is CASSPLGTSGHYEQYF. Written as DNA, the CDR3 is TGTGCCAGCTCACCTCTGGGGACTAGCGGACATTACGAGCAGTACTTC. Combining the CDR3 with reference TRBV18 and TRBJ2-7 gives the whole variable domain NAGVMQNPRHLVRRRGQEARLRCSPMKGHSHVYWYRQLPEEGLKFMVYLQKENIIDESGMPKERFSAEFPKEGPSILRIQQVVRGDSAAYFCASSPLGTSGHYEQYFGPGTRLTVT.

The J gene is TRBJ2-1, the V gene TRBV30; 12 bases align to TRBD2. Trimming at V came to 3 bases and at J to 8 bases, leaving 8 bases not matched to a gene. CDR3 size: 15 residues. Germline lookup yields CDR1 GTSNPN and CDR2 SVGIG (reference sequence). CDR3 in amino acids: CAWRTSGGPLDEQFF. CDR3 DNA: TGTGCCTGGAGAACTAGCGGGGGGCCTTTAGATGAGCAGTTCTTC.

This chain uses TRBV2 with TRBJ1-5, with 8 bases identical to TRBD1. The CDR3 extends over 15 amino acids. J was trimmed by 2 bases and V by 6 bases; bases with no gene match: 6. Germline CDR1 reads SNHLY; CDR2 reads FYNNEI. In nucleotides, the CDR3 is TGTGCCAGCAGCCTCAGGGGGCTAGGCAATCAGCCCCAGCATTTT. Its protein is CASSLRGLGNQPQHF.

DNA for the CDR3: TGTGCCAGTACCCTGGGGCAAATGGGCGAAGCTTTCTTT. It yields the protein CASTLGQMGEAFF. This rearrangement joins TRBV19 to TRBJ1-1; possible D gene TRBD1, 5 bases. Germline V lookup: CDR1 LNHDA, CDR2 SQIVND (reference sequence). V lost 7 bases, J lost 8 bases, and 17 bases lay in between. The CDR3 has 13 amino acids.

The chain is built from TRBV18 and TRBJ2-7; D uncertain. This CDR3 spans 12 amino acids. Germline V gene lookup returns CDR1 KGHSH and CDR2 LQKENI. Trimming stripped 5 bases from V and 6 bases from J, with 11 bases between. CDR3 coding DNA: TGTGCCAGCTCAGTAACAAGTTCCGAGCAGTACTTC. It encodes CASSVTSSEQYF.

V and J are TRBV29-1 and TRBJ2-7; D possibly corresponds to TRBD2 (5 bases). Trimming pared 4 bases from V and 0 bases from J, leaving 13 bases between. Germline CDR1 and CDR2: SQVTM and ANQGSEA. The CDR3 sequence is 14 residues long. The CDR3 nucleotides are TGCAGCGTTGTATCCGGGATCAGCTCCTACGAGCAGTACTTC. Amino acid sequence: CSVVSGISSYEQYF.

The rearrangement uses TRBV19 and TRBJ2-2, with D hard to call. V lost 3 bases and J 3 bases, leaving 8 bases between the germline ends. CDR1 is LNHDA and CDR2 is SQIVND in the germline V gene (reference sequence). The CDR3 consists of 14 residues. Here the CDR3 DNA reads TGTGCCAGTAGTATCGCAGGCTACACCGGGGAGCTGTTTTTT. The encoded protein is CASSIAGYTGELFF.

V gene TRBV9 combines with J gene TRBJ2-1; TRBD2 matches at 8 bases. Germline V gene data show CDR1 as SGDLS and CDR2 as YYNGEE. The length of the CDR3 is 15 residues. Unmatched junction bases numbered 8, after V lost 3 bases and J lost 6 bases. CDR3 nucleotide sequence: TGTGCCAGCAGCGCATCCGGGACTAGTTCCAATGAGCAGTTCTTC. Its protein is CASSASGTSSNEQFF. Filled out from reference TRBV9 and TRBJ2-1, the complete variable domain reads DSGVTQTPKHLITATGQRVTLRCSPRSGDLSVYWYQQSLDQGLQFLIQYYNGEERAKGNILERFSAQQFPDLHSELNLSSLELGDSALYFCASSASGTSSNEQFFGPGTRLTVL.

The chain uses TRBV14 and TRBJ2-3, with 13 bases that match TRBD2. Germline CDR1 and CDR2: SGHDN and FVKESK. J gave up 5 bases and V 6 bases, and 8 bases lay outside the gene matches. There are 16 residues in the CDR3. The CDR3 sequence is CASSRRGLAGVDTQYF. In nucleotides, the CDR3 is TGTGCCAGCAGTCGACGTGGACTAGCGGGAGTAGATACGCAGTATTTT. The entire variable domain, with the rest obtained from reference TRBV14 and TRBJ2-3, is as follows: EAGVTQFPSHSVIEKGQTVTLRCDPISGHDNLYWYRRVMGKEIKFLLHFVKESKQDESGMPNNRFLAERTGGTYSTLKVQPAELEDSGVYFCASSRRGLAGVDTQYFGPGTRLTVL.

This chain joins TRBV7-9 and TRBJ2-7; a weak D match, TRBD1 (6 bases). The CDR3 spans 15 residues. In germline, CDR1 is SEHNR, CDR2 FQNEAQ (reference sequence). V lost 5 bases to trimming and J lost 1 base, with 15 bases between them. Written as DNA, the CDR3 is TGTGCCAGCAGCCCTCTCAGGGGTCGGTCCTACGAGCAGTACTTC. Protein sequence: CASSPLRGRSYEQYF. Combining the CDR3 with reference TRBV7-9 and TRBJ2-7 gives the whole variable domain DTGVSQNPRHKITKRGQNVTFRCDPISEHNRLYWYRQTLGQGPEFLTYFQNEAQLEKSRLLSDRFSAERPKGSFSTLEIQRTEQGDSAMYLCASSPLRGRSYEQYFGPGTRLTVT.

This clone was seen more than once but under ten times. The chain combines TRBV9 with TRBJ2-7, with a tentative D call TRBD2 (5 bases). CDR3 size: 14 residues. Germline values: CDR1 SGDLS, CDR2 YYNGEE. V gave up 1 base and J gave up 6 bases, with 14 bases separating them. The CDR3 nucleotides read TGTGCCAGCAGCGTATCCCCAGAAGCGGCCGAGCAGTACTTC. Encoded protein: CASSVSPEAAEQYF.